This entry lists 8 T cell receptor beta chains sequenced from one sample in a study of blood T cell repertoires in COVID-19. Clones were read by immunoSEQ multiplex PCR, and TCRdb kept only the in-frame ones, dropping some. Of more than 150,000 clones listed, around 90% are singletons. The sample was peripheral blood. All receptors derive from a man between 40 and 49 years old with acute or convalescent COVID-19.

The gene calls are TRBV2 and TRBJ1-2; TRBD1 might be the D (6 bases). Germline CDR1 SNHLY, CDR2 FYNNEI. The CDR3 has 14 amino acids. Between the trimmed V and J ends, which lost 1 base and 4 bases, there was a span of 10 bases. This CDR3 is CASSEERDTYGYTF. The CDR3 DNA reads TGTGCCAGCAGTGAAGAGCGGGACACCTATGGCTACACCTTC. Variable domain in full (rest from reference TRBV2 and TRBJ1-2): EPEVTQTPSHQVTQMGQEVILRCVPISNHLYFYWYRQILGQKVEFLVSFYNNEISEKSEIFDDQFSVERPDGSNFTLKIRSTKLEDSAMYFCASSEERDTYGYTFGSGTRLTVV.

The chain couples TRBV5-1 to TRBJ2-5, with TRBD2 matching 7 bases. Trimming at V came to 0 bases and at J to 3 bases, leaving 2 bases not matched to a gene. Germline V lookup: CDR1 SGHRS, CDR2 YFSETQ. The CDR3 runs 14 residues. The CDR3 sequence: CASSLGTSEETQYF. CDR3 DNA sequence: TGCGCCAGCAGCTTGGGGACTAGTGAAGAGACCCAGTACTTC.

This rearrangement joins TRBV14 to TRBJ2-7; 7 nucleotides line up with TRBD1. Trimming removed 2 bases from V and 2 bases from J; junction bases left unmatched: 3. CDR1 is SGHDN, CDR2 FVKESK, per germline. The CDR3 spans 14 residues. CDR3 in amino acids: CASSQLGQPYEQYF. Here the CDR3 DNA reads TGTGCCAGCAGCCAACTGGGACAGCCCTACGAGCAGTACTTC.

This clone has just a few counts. V gene TRBV15 combines with J gene TRBJ1-4; a weak D match, TRBD1 (5 bases). Germline V gives CDR1 LNHNV, CDR2 YYDKDF (reference sequence). This CDR3 is 14 amino acids long. V lost 7 bases, J lost 3 bases, and 12 bases lay in between. In nucleotides, the CDR3 is TGTGCCACCAAGGATGTCAGGGCTAATGAAAAACTGTTTTTT. Translating gives CATKDVRANEKLFF.

The chain employs TRBV10-1 and TRBJ2-2; no clear D. V was cut by 3 bases and J by 1 base, with 6 bases left in between. The length of the CDR3 is 14 residues. Germline V CDR1 and CDR2: WNHNN, SYGVQD (reference sequence). CDR3 region: CASSELVNTGELFF. The CDR3 DNA is TGCGCCAGCAGTGAATTAGTGAACACCGGGGAGCTGTTTTTT.

The CDR3 reads CASSFLTLAGGYEQYF. The CDR3 DNA sequence: TGTGCCAGCAGTTTTCTTACCCTGGCGGGGGGCTACGAGCAGTACTTC. The chain is built from TRBV6-5 and TRBJ2-7; the match to TRBD2 covers 8 bases. Germline V lookup: CDR1 MNHEY, CDR2 SVGAGI. The junction had 11 bases not matched to a gene; V was cut back by 4 bases and J by 3 bases. CDR3 size: 16 residues.

V is TRBV6-2 or TRBV6-3 and J is TRBJ1-5, with TRBD1 as a possible D gene (5 bases). Germline CDR1 and CDR2: MNHEY and SVGEGT. The CDR3 is made up of 15 amino acids. V lost 2 bases and J lost 2, with 10 bases in between. The CDR3 sequence: CASSYMQGRNQPQHF. In DNA, the CDR3 is TGTGCCAGCAGTTACATGCAGGGCCGCAATCAGCCCCAGCATTTT.

The rearrangement uses TRBV7-6 and TRBJ2-5, with 8 bases that match TRBD2. Per the germline V gene, CDR1 is SGHVS and CDR2 is FNYEAQ. This CDR3 has 15 amino acids. The trim removed 5 bases at V and 2 bases at J, leaving 7 bases unmatched. The CDR3 DNA reads TGTGCCAGCAGCCGGGGGGGACTAGTTCAAGAGACCCAGTACTTC. It specifies CASSRGGLVQETQYF.